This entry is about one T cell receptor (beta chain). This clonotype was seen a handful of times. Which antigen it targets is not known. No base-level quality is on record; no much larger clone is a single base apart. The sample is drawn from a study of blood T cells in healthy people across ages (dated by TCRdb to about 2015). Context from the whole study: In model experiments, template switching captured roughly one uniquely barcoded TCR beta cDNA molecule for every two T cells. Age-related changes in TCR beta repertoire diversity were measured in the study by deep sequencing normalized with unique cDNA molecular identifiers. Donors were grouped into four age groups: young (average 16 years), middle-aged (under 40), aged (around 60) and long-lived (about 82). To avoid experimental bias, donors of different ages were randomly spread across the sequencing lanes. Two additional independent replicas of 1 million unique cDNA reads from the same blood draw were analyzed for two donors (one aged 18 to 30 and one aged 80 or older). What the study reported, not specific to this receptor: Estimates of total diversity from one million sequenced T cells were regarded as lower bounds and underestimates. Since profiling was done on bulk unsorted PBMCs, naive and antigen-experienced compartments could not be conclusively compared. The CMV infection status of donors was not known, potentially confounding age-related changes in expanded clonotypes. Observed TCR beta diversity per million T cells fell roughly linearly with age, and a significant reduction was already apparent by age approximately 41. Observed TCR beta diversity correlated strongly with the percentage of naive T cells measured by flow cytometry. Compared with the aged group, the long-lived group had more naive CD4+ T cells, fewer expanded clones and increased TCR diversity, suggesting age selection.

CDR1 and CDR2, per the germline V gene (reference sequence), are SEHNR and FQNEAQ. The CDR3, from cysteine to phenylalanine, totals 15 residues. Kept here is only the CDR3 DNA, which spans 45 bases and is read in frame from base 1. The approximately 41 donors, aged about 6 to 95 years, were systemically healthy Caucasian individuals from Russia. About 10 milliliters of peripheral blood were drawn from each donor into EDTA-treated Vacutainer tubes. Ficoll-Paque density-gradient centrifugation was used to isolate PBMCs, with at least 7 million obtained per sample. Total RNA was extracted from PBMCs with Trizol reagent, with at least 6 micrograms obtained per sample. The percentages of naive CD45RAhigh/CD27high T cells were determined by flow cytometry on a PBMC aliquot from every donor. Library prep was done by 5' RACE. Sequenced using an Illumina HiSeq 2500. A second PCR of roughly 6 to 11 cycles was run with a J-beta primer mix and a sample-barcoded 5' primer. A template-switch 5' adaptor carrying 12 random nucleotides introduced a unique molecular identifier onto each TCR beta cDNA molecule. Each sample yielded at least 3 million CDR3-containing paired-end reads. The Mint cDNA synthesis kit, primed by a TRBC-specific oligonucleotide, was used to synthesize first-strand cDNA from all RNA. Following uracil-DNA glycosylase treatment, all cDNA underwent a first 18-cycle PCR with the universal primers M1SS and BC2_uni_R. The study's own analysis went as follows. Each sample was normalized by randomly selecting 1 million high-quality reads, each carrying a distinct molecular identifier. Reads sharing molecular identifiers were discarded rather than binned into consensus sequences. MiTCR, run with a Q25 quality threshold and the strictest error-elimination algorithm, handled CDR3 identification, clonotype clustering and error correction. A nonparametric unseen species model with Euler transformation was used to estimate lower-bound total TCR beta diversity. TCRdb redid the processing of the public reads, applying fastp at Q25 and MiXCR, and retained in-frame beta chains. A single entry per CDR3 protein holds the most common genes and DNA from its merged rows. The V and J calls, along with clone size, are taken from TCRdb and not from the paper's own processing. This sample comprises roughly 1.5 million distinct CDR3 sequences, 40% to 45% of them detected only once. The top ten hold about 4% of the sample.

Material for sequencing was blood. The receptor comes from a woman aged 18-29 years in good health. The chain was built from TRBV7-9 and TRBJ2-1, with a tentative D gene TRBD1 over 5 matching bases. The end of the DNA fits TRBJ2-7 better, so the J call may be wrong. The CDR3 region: CASSLAQGTYNEQYF. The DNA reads TGTGCCAGCAGCTTAGCCCAGGGAACCTACAATGAGCAGTACTTC.